This TCR beta chain stems from a study of cytomegalovirus exposure and HLA in healthy donors. Study-level results: Beyond CMV serostatus, there was no information to go on about immune exposure.

As for this clone: Its antigen is not identified.

This CDR3 has 12 residues. V was pared by 6 bases and J by 8 bases, with 13 bases between. Germline V gene lookup returns CDR1 WSHSY and CDR2 SAAADI. The PCR employed 60 Vbeta primers together with 13 Jbeta primers. Assay used: immunoSEQ multiplex PCR; TCRdb lists only in-frame clones, some missing. The sample yields about 120,000 clones, roughly a tenth seen once. The rearrangement uses TRBV10-2 and TRBJ1-2, with TRBD1 as a possible D gene (5 bases). Material: PBMCs. This TCR came from a woman between 18 and 29 years old in good health and CMV-seropositive. The CDR3 region has the DNA TGCGCCAGCAGGGGGACTCCGGGGGGCTACACCTTC. Its translation: CASRGTPGGYTF.